One and the same sample provided the 28 T cell receptor beta chains below, sequenced in a study of a mutant IDH1 vaccine in newly diagnosed glioma. Noted time point: week 35, safety follow-up. Doses of 300 ug of mutant IDH1 20-mer peptide were given with topical imiquimod. Produced via immunoSEQ multiplex PCR; TCRdb's table is partial and in-frame only. The sample carries 25,000 to 40,000 clones, approximately 80% recorded once. These TCRs' antigens remain unknown. The sequences come from PBMCs, collected from a glioma patient whose treatment included an IDH1 peptide vaccine. Every receptor here comes from a man aged 25 to 40 with glioma.

The V and J genes are TRBV7-2 and TRBJ2-3; D ambiguous. CDR1 is SGHTA and CDR2 is FQGNSA in the germline V gene. The CDR3 extends over 11 amino acids. Deletions cut 3 bases from V and 2 bases from J, with 0 bases between. DNA of the CDR3: TGTGCCAGCAGCTTCACAGATACGCAGTATTTT. It codes for CASSFTDTQYF.

V usage is TRBV5-1 and J usage is TRBJ2-6; D not resolved. CDR3 length: 17 amino acids. V was cut by 5 bases and J by 3 bases, with 18 bases left in between. From germline, CDR1 is SGHRS and CDR2 YFSETQ. In DNA form, the CDR3 reads TGCGCCAGCAGTGGCATCCTGAGATCTAGTGGGGCCAACGTCCTGACTTTC. This encodes CASSGILRSSGANVLTF.

This clone was detected a few times. The J gene is TRBJ2-5, the V gene TRBV10-1; maybe TRBD2 (5 bases). Germline loops: CDR1 WNHNN, CDR2 SYGVQD (reference sequence). CDR3 length: 16 residues. Between the trimmed V and J ends, which lost 1 base and 0 bases, there was a span of 12 bases. The CDR3 reads CASSELARPNQETQYF. For the CDR3, the DNA is TGCGCCAGCAGTGAGTTAGCGAGGCCGAACCAAGAGACCCAGTACTTC.

The CDR3 region has the DNA TGCGCCAGCAGTGACGGTCGGGGGGCACCCTCTGGAAACACCATATATTTT. It translates to CASSDGRGAPSGNTIYF. The chain couples TRBV5-1 to TRBJ1-3; tentative D call: TRBD1 (6 bases). CDR1 SGHRS and CDR2 YFSETQ come from the germline V gene. CDR3 length: 17 residues. Trimming removed 5 bases from V and 0 bases from J, with 18 bases in between.

The rearrangement joins TRBV11-2 to TRBJ2-2; D may be TRBD2 (5 bases). This CDR3 region has 19 residues. Germline V CDR1 and CDR2: SGHAT, FQNNGV. V gave up 2 bases and J gave up 0 bases, with 19 bases separating them. The CDR3 sequence is CASSLTRESTFANTGELFF. In nucleotides, the CDR3 is TGTGCCAGCAGCTTAACCCGGGAATCGACGTTCGCGAACACCGGGGAGCTGTTTTTT.

This clone was counted between two and nine times. V is TRBV6-1 and J is TRBJ1-1; TRBD1 might be the D (5 bases). Germline V lookup: CDR1 MNHNS, CDR2 SASEGT. CDR3 length: 13 residues. Trimming removed 2 bases from V and 5 bases from J, with 9 bases in between. The CDR3 DNA reads as TGTGCCAGCAGTGAACTTGGGGGAACTGAAGCTTTCTTT. It codes for CASSELGGTEAFF.

The J gene is TRBJ2-1, the V gene TRBV7-8; possible D gene TRBD2, 5 bases. The CDR3 sequence is 13 residues long. The germline gives CDR1 SGHVS, CDR2 FQNEAQ. V lost 5 bases and J 3 bases, leaving 8 bases between the germline ends. For the CDR3, the DNA is TGTGCCAGCAGCCAAACTAGCTACAATGAGCAGTTCTTC. It yields the protein CASSQTSYNEQFF.

V usage is TRBV7-2 and J usage is TRBJ1-2; 8 nucleotides line up with TRBD1. Per germline, CDR1 SGHTA and CDR2 FQGNSA. This CDR3 has 13 residues. V was pared by 10 bases and J by 3 bases, with 7 bases of the junction left unmatched. DNA for the CDR3: TGTGCCAACTACAGGGGGTTGGACTATGGCTACACCTTC. It specifies CANYRGLDYGYTF.

CDR3: CASSSLDPRHEQYF. In nucleotides, the CDR3 is TGCGCCAGCAGCTCGCTGGACCCACGACACGAGCAGTACTTC. The J gene is TRBJ2-7, the V gene TRBV5-1, with D hard to call. This CDR3 is 14 amino acids long. CDR1 is SGHRS and CDR2 is YFSETQ in the germline V gene. V gave up 3 bases and J gave up 5 bases, with 15 bases separating them.

The chain employs TRBV2 and TRBJ2-5, with D unclear. CDR1 and CDR2 from the germline V gene are SNHLY and FYNNEI. This CDR3 region has 13 residues. V lost 4 bases and J lost 3, with 9 bases in between. DNA of the CDR3: TGTGCCAGCAGTGTGTACCGAGAAGAGACCCAGTACTTC. It translates to CASSVYREETQYF.

The V call is TRBV19, the J call TRBJ2-6, with D perhaps TRBD1 or TRBD2 (5 bases each). V shed 6 bases and J shed 0 bases, with 18 bases lying between them. Germline-derived CDR1 and CDR2 are LNHDA and SQIVND (reference sequence). The CDR3 consists of 18 residues. As DNA, the CDR3 is TGTGCCAGTAGGGGGACCATGAGAACCTACTCTGGGGCCAACGTCCTGACTTTC. This encodes CASRGTMRTYSGANVLTF. Using reference TRBV19 and TRBJ2-6 for the parts outside the CDR3, the full variable domain is DGGITQSPKYLFRKEGQNVTLSCEQNLNHDAMYWYRQDPGQGLRLIYYSQIVNDFQKGDIAEGYSVSREKKESFPLTVTSAQKNPTAFYLCASRGTMRTYSGANVLTFGAGSRLTVL.

In this sample, this clone turned up a few times. For the CDR3, the DNA is TGTGCCAGCAGCCCTACGAACACTGAAGCTTTCTTT. Residues: CASSPTNTEAFF. The chain employs TRBV14 and TRBJ1-1, with unresolved D. The germline CDR1 and CDR2 sequences are SGHDN and FVKESK. V lost 4 bases, J lost 1 base, and 4 bases lay in between. This CDR3 has 12 residues.

V and J are TRBV5-1 and TRBJ1-2; possibly TRBD1 for D (6 bases). The CDR3 runs to 16 residues. Germline CDR1 SGHRS, CDR2 YFSETQ. Trimming left V 4 bases short and J 8 bases short, with 24 bases between. The CDR3 coding sequence is TGCGCCAGCAGCGTCTCAGTCTCCAGGGGTAACAGCGGCTACACCTTC. It specifies CASSVSVSRGNSGYTF.

The chain has TRBV6-6 and TRBJ1-4, with 10 bases fitting TRBD1. Germline V lookup: CDR1 MNHNY, CDR2 SVGAGI (reference sequence). Trimming took 5 bases from V and 6 from J; bases not matched to a gene: 3. The CDR3 length is 14 residues. CDR3: CASSTDRGYEKLFF. DNA of the CDR3: TGTGCCAGCAGTACGGACAGGGGGTATGAAAAACTGTTTTTT.

There are a few counts of this clone. The sample holds other DNA sequences that translate to the same CDR3. The V and J genes are TRBV5-6 and TRBJ1-2; 9 nucleotides match TRBD1. This CDR3 region has 13 residues. CDR1 SGHDT and CDR2 YYEEEE come from the germline V gene. V dropped 4 bases and J dropped 5; count of bases not matched to a gene: 3. CDR3 DNA: TGTGCCAGCAGCCCAGGACAGGGGTATGGCTACACCTTC. Amino acid sequence: CASSPGQGYGYTF.

This chain links TRBV4-1 with TRBJ1-5; D is ambiguous. The CDR3 covers 17 residues. Germline V gives CDR1 MGHRA, CDR2 YSYEKL. Trimming cost V 0 bases and J 0 bases, with 12 bases left between them. The CDR3 spells CASSQEWEAVSNQPQHF. CDR3 sequence (DNA): TGCGCCAGCAGCCAAGAATGGGAGGCAGTTAGCAATCAGCCCCAGCATTTT.

The rearrangement uses TRBV2 and TRBJ1-1; D call uncertain. The V and J ends lost 7 bases and 3 bases respectively, with 12 bases between them. The CDR3 loop spans 13 amino acids. Germline V gene data show CDR1 as SNHLY and CDR2 as FYNNEI. CDR3 DNA: TGTGCCAGCACACTCCGAAGGGACACTGAAGCTTTCTTT. Amino acids: CASTLRRDTEAFF.

This clone showed up just once. The chain has TRBV29-1 and TRBJ1-1; 7 nucleotides agree with TRBD1. The CDR3 spans 13 residues. Germline V gene sequence: CDR1 SQVTM, CDR2 ANQGSEA. V was clipped by 5 bases and J by 3 bases; unmatched bases: 6. DNA of the CDR3: TGCAGCGTTCGCCACAGGGGTGACACTGAAGCTTTCTTT. Protein: CSVRHRGDTEAFF.

V and J are TRBV19 and TRBJ1-5; tentatively, D is TRBD1 (6 bases). Trimming left V 3 bases short and J 3 bases short, with 12 bases between. Germline CDR1 is LNHDA and CDR2 is SQIVND (reference sequence). The CDR3 is 15 residues long. This chain's CDR3 is CASSMVSGVNQPQHF. For the CDR3, the DNA is TGTGCCAGTAGTATGGTGTCAGGGGTCAATCAGCCCCAGCATTTT.

The rearrangement joins TRBV29-1 to TRBJ1-1; a possible D gene is TRBD1 (6 bases). The CDR3 sequence is 17 residues long. Trimming pared 4 bases from V and 0 bases from J, leaving 21 bases between. Germline lookup yields CDR1 SQVTM and CDR2 ANQGSEA. CDR3 loop: CSVVRFSTGIMNTEAFF. CDR3 bases: TGCAGCGTTGTCCGGTTTAGTACAGGGATCATGAACACTGAAGCTTTCTTT.

The rearrangement uses TRBV7-8 and TRBJ1-1; the D is unclear. Germline V gene sequence: CDR1 SGHVS, CDR2 FQNEAQ. Trimming pared 1 base from V and 7 bases from J, leaving 4 bases between. CDR3 length equals 11 residues. This CDR3 reads CASSLGSEAFF. The CDR3 DNA reads TGTGCCAGCAGCTTAGGGAGTGAAGCTTTCTTT.

The V gene is TRBV5-8, the J gene TRBJ2-1; TRBD2 agrees at 13 bases. Trimming removed 4 bases from V and 6 bases from J; junction bases left unmatched: 7. The CDR3 runs to 16 residues. Germline assignment: CDR1 SGHTS and CDR2 YDEGEE. The CDR3 protein is CASSLLGLAGFNEQFF. The CDR3 DNA sequence: TGTGCCAGCAGCCTACTGGGACTAGCGGGGTTCAATGAGCAGTTCTTC.

This chain uses TRBV30 with TRBJ2-3; 9 bases are a match to TRBD1. The germline V gene encodes CDR1 GTSNPN and CDR2 SVGIG (reference sequence). The V gene end was trimmed by 2 bases and the J gene end by 0 bases; junction bases not matched to a gene: 9. The CDR3 runs to 17 residues. CDR3 in amino acids: CAWSQYSGTGSTDTQYF. CDR3 sequence (DNA): TGTGCCTGGAGTCAATATTCGGGGACAGGGAGCACAGATACGCAGTATTTT.

This chain links TRBV18 with TRBJ2-7; maybe TRBD1 (5 bases). The germline CDR1 and CDR2 sequences are KGHSH and LQKENI. This CDR3 has 14 amino acids. V was cut by 2 bases and J by 1 base, with 9 bases left in between. This chain's CDR3 is CASSPVQVSYEQYF. The CDR3 nucleotides are TGTGCCAGCTCACCAGTACAGGTTTCCTACGAGCAGTACTTC.

This clone was seen just once. CDR3 amino acids: CSARSEKLFF. The CDR3 nucleotides read TGCAGTGCTAGGTCAGAAAAACTGTTTTTT. V and J are TRBV20-1 and TRBJ1-4; no clear D. V lost 3 bases to trimming and J lost 8 bases, with 4 bases between them. This CDR3 contains 10 residues. Germline V gene sequence: CDR1 DFQATT, CDR2 SNEGSKA (reference sequence).

This chain links TRBV5-1 with TRBJ2-7; D is possibly TRBD1 (6 bases). The germline CDR1 and CDR2 sequences are SGHRS and YFSETQ. Between the trimmed V and J ends, which lost 6 bases and 1 base, there was a span of 14 bases. This CDR3 region has 14 residues. CDR3: CASTSPGVSYEQYF. Written as DNA, the CDR3 is TGCGCCAGCACCAGCCCAGGGGTATCCTACGAGCAGTACTTC.

V gene TRBV7-9 combines with J gene TRBJ2-7; D unresolved. V was pared by 6 bases and J by 2 bases, with 5 bases between. Per germline, CDR1 SEHNR and CDR2 FQNEAQ (reference sequence). There are 11 residues in the CDR3. This CDR3 is CASRGTYEQYF. The CDR3 DNA reads TGTGCCAGCAGGGGAACCTACGAGCAGTACTTC.

The chain recombines TRBV2 with TRBJ2-2, with D maybe TRBD2 (5 bases). Trimming took 4 bases from V and 4 from J, leaving 10 bases between them. This CDR3 comprises 14 residues. The germline gives CDR1 SNHLY, CDR2 FYNNEI. In DNA form, the CDR3 reads TGTGCCAGCAGTGCAGGCCGGGGCACCGGGGAGCTGTTTTTT. Amino acid sequence: CASSAGRGTGELFF.